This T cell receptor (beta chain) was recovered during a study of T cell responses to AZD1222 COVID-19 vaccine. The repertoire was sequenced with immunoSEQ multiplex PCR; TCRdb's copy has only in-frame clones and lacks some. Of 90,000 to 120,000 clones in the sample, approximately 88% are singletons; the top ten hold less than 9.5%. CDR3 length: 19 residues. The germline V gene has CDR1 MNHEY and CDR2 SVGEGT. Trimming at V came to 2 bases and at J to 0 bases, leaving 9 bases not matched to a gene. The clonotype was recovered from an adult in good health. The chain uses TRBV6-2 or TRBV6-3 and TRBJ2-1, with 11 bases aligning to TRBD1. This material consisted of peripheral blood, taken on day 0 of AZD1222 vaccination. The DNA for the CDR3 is TGTGCCAGCAGTTACGGCGGACAGGGGGCACAGAGCTCCTACAATGAGCAGTTCTTC. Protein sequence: CASSYGGQGAQSSYNEQFF.